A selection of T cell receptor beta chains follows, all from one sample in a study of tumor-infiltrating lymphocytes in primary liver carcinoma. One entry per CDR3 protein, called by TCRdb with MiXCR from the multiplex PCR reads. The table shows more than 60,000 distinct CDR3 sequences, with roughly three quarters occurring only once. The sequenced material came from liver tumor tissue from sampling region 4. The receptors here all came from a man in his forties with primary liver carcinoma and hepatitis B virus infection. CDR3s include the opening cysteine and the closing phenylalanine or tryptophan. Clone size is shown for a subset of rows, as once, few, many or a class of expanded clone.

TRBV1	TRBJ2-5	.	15	CTSSLPQGARETQYF
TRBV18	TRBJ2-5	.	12	CASSRTEETQYF
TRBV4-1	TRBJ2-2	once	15	CTSSQDQGSTGELFF
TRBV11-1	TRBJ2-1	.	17	CACSLGLAGEPYNEQFF
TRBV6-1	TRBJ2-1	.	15	CANSVRAGAGDEQFF
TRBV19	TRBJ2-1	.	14	CASNRTGIRNEQFF
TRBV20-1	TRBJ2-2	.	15	CSARDLTRMAGELFF
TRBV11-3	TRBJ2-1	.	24	CASSPGIGPKRRRINPYPNNEQFF
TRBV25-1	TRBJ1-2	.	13	CAGGDMRGWGYTF
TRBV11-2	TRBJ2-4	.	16	CTSSLDSGLAKNIQYF
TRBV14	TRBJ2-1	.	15	CASRHPGGRYNEQFF
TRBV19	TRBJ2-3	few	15	CGSSRFGTATDTQYF
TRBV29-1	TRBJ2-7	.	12	CSVRAESSEQYF
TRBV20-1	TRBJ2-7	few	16	CSARGPLAGAAYEQYF
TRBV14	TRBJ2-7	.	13	CTISQSITYEQYF
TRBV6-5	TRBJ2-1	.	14	CASSQAGACNEQFF